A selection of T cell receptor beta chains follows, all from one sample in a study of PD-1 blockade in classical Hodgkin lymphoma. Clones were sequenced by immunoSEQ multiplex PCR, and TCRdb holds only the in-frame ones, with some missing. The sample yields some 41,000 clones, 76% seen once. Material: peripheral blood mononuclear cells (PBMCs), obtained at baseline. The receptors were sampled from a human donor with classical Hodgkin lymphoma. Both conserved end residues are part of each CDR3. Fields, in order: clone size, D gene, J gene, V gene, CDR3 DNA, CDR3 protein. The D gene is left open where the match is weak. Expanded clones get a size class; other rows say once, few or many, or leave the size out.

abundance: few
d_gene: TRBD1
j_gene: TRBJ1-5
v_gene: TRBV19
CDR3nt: TGTGCCAGTAGCAGGACAGGATTCAATAGCAATCAGCCCCAGCATTTT
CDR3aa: CASSRTGFNSNQPQHF

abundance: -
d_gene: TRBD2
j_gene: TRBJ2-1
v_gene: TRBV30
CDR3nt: TGTGCCTGGAGTAGGCGGGAGGGCCCGAATGAGCAGTTCTTC
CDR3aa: CAWSRREGPNEQFF

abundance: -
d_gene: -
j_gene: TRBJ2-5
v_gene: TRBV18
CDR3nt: TGTGCCAGCTCACCCCCGGGGGCCCAGTACTTC
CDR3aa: CASSPPGAQYF

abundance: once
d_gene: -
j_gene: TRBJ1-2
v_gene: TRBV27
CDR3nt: TGTGCCAGCAGCTCAGGGTGGGGGCACTATGGCTACACCTTC
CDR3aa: CASSSGWGHYGYTF

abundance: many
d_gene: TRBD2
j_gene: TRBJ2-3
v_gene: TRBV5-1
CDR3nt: TGCGCCAGCAGCTCCACGGGACTAGCGGGAGGTGATACGCAGTATTTT
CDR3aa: CASSSTGLAGGDTQYF

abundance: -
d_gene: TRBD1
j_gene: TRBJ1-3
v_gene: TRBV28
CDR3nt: TGTGCCAGCAGTGTAACCCGGGACAGGGCTGGAAACACCATATATTTT
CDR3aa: CASSVTRDRAGNTIYF

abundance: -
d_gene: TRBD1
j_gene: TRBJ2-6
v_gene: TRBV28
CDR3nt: TGTGCCAGCAGTCCCGGACAGGGGAGGGGGGTGTCTGGGGCCAACGTCCTGACTTTC
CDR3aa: CASSPGQGRGVSGANVLTF

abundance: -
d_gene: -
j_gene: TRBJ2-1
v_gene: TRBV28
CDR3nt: TGTGCCAGCAGAGGCGGGACGGGGCGCTCCTACAATGAGCAGTTCTTC
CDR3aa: CASRGGTGRSYNEQFF

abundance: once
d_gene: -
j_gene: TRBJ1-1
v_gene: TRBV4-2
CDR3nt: TGTGCCAGCAGCCAAGTCTTGGGGACTGAAGCTTTCTTT
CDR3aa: CASSQVLGTEAFF

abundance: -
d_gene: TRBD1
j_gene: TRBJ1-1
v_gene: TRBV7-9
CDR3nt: TGTGCCAGCAGCTTAGGTCAGGGGGCGGACACTGAAGCTTTCTTT
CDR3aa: CASSLGQGADTEAFF

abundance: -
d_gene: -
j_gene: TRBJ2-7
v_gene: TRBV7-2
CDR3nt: TGTGCCAGCACCCTGTGGGGGCTAACCTACGAGCAGTACTTC
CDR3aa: CASTLWGLTYEQYF

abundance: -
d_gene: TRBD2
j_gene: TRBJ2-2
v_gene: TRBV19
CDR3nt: TGTGCCAGTACCCCGGGACTAGCGGGAAACACCGGGGAGCTGTTTTTT
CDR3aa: CASTPGLAGNTGELFF

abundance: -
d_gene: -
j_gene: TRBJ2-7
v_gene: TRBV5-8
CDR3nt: TGTGCCAGCAGCTTGGCCGCGGCTTCAACTGAGCAGTACTTC
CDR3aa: CASSLAAASTEQYF

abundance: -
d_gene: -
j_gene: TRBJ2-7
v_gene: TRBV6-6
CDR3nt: TGTGCCAGCAGTTACTCTAGGAACGAGCAGTACTTC
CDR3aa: CASSYSRNEQYF

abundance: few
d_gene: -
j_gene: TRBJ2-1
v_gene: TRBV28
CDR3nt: TGTGCCAGCAACGGGGCGGAGGTTGAGGCTCTATACAATGAGCAGTTCTTC
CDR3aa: CASNGAEVEALYNEQFF

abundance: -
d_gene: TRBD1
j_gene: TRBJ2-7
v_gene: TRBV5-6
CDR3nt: TGTGCCAGCAGGGGGAAAGGACAGGGGCGTTCCTACGAGCAGTACTTC
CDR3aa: CASRGKGQGRSYEQYF

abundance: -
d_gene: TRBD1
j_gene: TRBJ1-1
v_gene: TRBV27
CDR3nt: TGTGCCAGCAGCCTAGGGACAGGCATGAACACTGAAGCTTTCTTT
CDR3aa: CASSLGTGMNTEAFF

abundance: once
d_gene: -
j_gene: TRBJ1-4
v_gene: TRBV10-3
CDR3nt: TGTGCCATCAGTGATCGGCTATTAGCGGCCAATAATGAAAAACTGTTTTTT
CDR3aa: CAISDRLLAANNEKLFF

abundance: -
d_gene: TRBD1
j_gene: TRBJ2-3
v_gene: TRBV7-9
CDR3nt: TGTGCCAGCAGCCCATCCGGGACAGGGCGATTCGATACGCAGTATTTT
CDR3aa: CASSPSGTGRFDTQYF

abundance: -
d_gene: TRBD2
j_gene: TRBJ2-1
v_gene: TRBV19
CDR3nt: TGTGCCAGTGGGACTAGCGGGTTTCCTTACAATGAGCAGTTCTTC
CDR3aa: CASGTSGFPYNEQFF

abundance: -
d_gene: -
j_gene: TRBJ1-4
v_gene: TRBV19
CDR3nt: TGTGCCAGTAGTATGGGGGGGCCGGATGAAAAACTGTTTTTT
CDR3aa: CASSMGGPDEKLFF

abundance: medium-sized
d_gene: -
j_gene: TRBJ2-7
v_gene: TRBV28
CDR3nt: TGTGCCAGCAGCTCAGGGTTCCTCACCTACGAGCAGTACTTC
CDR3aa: CASSSGFLTYEQYF

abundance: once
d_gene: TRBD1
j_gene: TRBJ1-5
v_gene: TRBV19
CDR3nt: TGTGCCAGTTCCTCTCCGGGACAGGGGCCTAATCAGCCCCAGCATTTT
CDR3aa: CASSSPGQGPNQPQHF

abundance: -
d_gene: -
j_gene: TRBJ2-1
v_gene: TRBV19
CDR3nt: TGTGCCAGTAGTAGGCGAAAACGGGAGTGGAATGAGCAGTTCTTC
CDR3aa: CASSRRKREWNEQFF

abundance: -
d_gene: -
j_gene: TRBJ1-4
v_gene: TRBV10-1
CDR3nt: TGCGCCAGCAGTGAAGGGCAGGGCCTTAATGAAAAACTGTTTTTT
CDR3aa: CASSEGQGLNEKLFF

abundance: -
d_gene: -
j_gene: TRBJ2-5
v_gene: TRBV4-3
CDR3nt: TGCGCCAGCAGCGTCCGGGGAGAGGAGACCCAGTACTTC
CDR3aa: CASSVRGEETQYF

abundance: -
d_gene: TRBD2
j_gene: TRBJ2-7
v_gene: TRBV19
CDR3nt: TGTGCCAGTAGCATACCGGGACTAGCGGGCCTCTCCTACGAGCAGTACTTC
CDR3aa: CASSIPGLAGLSYEQYF

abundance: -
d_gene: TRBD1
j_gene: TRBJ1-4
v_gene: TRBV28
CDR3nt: TGTGCCAGCAGAGGGGGCCCAGCGGGCGAAAAACTGTTTTTT
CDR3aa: CASRGGPAGEKLFF

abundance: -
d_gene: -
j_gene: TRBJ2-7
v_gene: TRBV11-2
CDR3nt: TGTGCCAGCAGCCAGGACCCTCTTAACGAGCAGTACTTC
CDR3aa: CASSQDPLNEQYF

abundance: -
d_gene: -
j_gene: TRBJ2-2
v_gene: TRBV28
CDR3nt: TGTGCCAGCAGGGGCGGGGAAGGGGATTCCGGGGAGCTGTTTTTT
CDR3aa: CASRGGEGDSGELFF

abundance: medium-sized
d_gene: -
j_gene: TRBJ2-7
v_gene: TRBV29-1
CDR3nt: TGCAGCGTTGAAGTCTTGGGGACCAACTCCTACGAGCAGTACTTC
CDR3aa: CSVEVLGTNSYEQYF

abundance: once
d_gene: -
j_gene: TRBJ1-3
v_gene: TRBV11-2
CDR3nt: TGTGCCAGCAGCTCGGGGTACTCTGGAAACACCATATATTTT
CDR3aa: CASSSGYSGNTIYF

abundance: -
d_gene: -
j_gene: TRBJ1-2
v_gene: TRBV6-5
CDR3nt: TGTGCCAGCAGTTACGTCGGGGGTTATGGCTACACCTTC
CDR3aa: CASSYVGGYGYTF

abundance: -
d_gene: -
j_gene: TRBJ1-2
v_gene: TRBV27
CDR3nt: TGTGCCAGCGGGAGGCGGGGGGAAGGCTACACCTTC
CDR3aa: CASGRRGEGYTF

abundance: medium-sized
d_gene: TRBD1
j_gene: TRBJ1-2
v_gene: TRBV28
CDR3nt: TGTGCCAGCAGTCCGCTCCAGAGGGGGCACGGCTATGGCTACACCTTC
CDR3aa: CASSPLQRGHGYGYTF

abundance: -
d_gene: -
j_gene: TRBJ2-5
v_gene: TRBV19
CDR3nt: TGTGCCAGTAGTATAGAACAGGGAGAGTTCAACCAAGAGACCCAGTACTTC
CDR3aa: CASSIEQGEFNQETQYF

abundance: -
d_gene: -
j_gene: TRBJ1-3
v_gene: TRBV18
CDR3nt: TGTGCCAGCTCACCACTTGGAAGCTCTGGAAACACCATATATTTT
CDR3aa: CASSPLGSSGNTIYF

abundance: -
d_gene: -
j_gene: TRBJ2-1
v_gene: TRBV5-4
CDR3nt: TGTGCCAGCAGCCACCGGGATCAAGACCGTGAGCAGTTCTTC
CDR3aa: CASSHRDQDREQFF

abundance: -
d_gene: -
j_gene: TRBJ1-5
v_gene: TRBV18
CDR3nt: TGTGCCAGCTCACCACCTGGAAGGCCCCAGCATTTT
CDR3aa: CASSPPGRPQHF

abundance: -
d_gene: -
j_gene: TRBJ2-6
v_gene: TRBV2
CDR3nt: TGTGCCAGCAAACAGGTCTCTGGGGCCAACGTCCTGACTTTC
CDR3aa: CASKQVSGANVLTF

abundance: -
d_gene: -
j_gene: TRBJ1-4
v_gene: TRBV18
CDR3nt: TGTGCCAGCTCACCAAGCTACAGGGTTAATGAAAAACTGTTTTTT
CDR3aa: CASSPSYRVNEKLFF

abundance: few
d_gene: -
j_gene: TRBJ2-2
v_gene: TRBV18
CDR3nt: TGTGCCAGCTCACCGACGGACGATACCACCGGGGAGCTGTTTTTT
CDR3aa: CASSPTDDTTGELFF

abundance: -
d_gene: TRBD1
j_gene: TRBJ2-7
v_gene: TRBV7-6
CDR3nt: TGTGCCAGCAGCCCTGGACCAAAGGGGGCGTACGAGCAGTACTTC
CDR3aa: CASSPGPKGAYEQYF

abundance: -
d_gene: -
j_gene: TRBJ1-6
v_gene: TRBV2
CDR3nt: TGTGCCAGCAGTGCGACACGGGGGTCACCCCTCCACTTT
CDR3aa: CASSATRGSPLHF

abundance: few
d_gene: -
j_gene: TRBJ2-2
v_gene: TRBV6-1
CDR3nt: TGTGCCAGCAGTGTGAGCCCTATGACTAGTGGTCTCCCCGGGGAGCTGTTTTTT
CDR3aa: CASSVSPMTSGLPGELFF

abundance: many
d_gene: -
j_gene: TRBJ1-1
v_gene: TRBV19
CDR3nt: TGTGCCAGTAGTGCACAGCTGAACACTGAAGCTTTCTTT
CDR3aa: CASSAQLNTEAFF

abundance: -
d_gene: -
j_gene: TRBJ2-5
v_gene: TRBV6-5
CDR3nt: TGTGCCAGCAGTTATAGCCGAACCCAGTACTTC
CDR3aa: CASSYSRTQYF

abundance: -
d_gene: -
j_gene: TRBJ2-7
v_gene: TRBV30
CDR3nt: TGTGCCTGGAGTGTGGGCAGGACAAACTACGAGCAGTACTTC
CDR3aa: CAWSVGRTNYEQYF